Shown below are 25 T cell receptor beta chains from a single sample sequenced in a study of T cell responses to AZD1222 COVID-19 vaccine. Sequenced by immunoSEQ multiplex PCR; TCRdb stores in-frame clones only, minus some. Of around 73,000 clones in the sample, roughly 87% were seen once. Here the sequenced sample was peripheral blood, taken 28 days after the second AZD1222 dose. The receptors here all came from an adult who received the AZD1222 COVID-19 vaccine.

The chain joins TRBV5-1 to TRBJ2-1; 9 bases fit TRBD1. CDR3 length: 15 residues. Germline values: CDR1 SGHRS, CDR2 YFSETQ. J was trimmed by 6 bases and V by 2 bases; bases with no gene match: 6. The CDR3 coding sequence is TGCGCCAGCAGCTTAGGACAGGGGAACACCAATGAGCAGTTCTTC. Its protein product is CASSLGQGNTNEQFF.

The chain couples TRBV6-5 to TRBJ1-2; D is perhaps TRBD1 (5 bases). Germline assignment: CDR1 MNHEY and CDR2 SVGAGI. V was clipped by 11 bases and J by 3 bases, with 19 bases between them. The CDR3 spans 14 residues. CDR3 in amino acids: CASSDRRGDYGYTF. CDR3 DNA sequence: TGTGCCTCCAGCGATAGGCGGGGGGACTATGGCTACACCTTC.

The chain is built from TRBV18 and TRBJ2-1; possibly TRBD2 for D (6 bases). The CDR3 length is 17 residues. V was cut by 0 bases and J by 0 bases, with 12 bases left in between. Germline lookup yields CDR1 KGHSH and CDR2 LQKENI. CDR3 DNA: TGTGCCAGCTCACCACCGGGAGGAAAAAGCTCCTACAATGAGCAGTTCTTC. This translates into CASSPPGGKSSYNEQFF.

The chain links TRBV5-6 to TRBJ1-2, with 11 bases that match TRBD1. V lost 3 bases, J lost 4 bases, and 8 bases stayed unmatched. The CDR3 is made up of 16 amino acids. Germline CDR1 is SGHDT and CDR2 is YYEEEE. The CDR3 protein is CASSSLRDRGGYGYTF. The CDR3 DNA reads TGTGCCAGCAGCTCTCTCCGGGACAGGGGGGGCTATGGCTACACCTTC.

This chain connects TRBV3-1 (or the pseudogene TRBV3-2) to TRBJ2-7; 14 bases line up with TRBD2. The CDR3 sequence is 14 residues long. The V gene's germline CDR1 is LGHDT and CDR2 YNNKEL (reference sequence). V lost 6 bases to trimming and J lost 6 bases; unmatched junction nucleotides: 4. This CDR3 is CASSRTSGGSEQYF. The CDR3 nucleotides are TGTGCCAGCAGTAGGACTAGCGGGGGGAGCGAGCAGTACTTC.

In DNA, the CDR3 is TGTGCCAGCAGTGGGTTTCTGGAGACCCAGTACTTC. This encodes CASSGFLETQYF. The rearrangement links TRBV6-4 to TRBJ2-5, with D unclear. With 4 bases removed from V and 5 bases from J, the gap between germline ends came to 8 bases. The length of the CDR3 is 12 residues. Looked up from germline, CDR1 is MRHNA and CDR2 is SNTAGT.

The CDR3 DNA follows: TGCGCCAGCAGCTCTTTTGACAGCAACTATGGCTACACCTTC. Amino acid sequence: CASSSFDSNYGYTF. The chain carries TRBV5-1 and TRBJ1-2; D possibly corresponds to TRBD1 (5 bases). V lost 3 bases to trimming and J lost 2 bases, with 11 bases between them. The CDR3 has 14 amino acids. Germline V gene sequence: CDR1 SGHRS, CDR2 YFSETQ.

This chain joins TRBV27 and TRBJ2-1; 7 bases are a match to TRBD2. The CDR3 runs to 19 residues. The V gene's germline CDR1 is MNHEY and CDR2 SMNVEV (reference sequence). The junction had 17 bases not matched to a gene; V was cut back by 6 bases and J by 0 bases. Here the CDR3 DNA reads TGTGCCAGCAGGACCCGGGCGGCCCCGGGACTAAACTCCTACAATGAGCAGTTCTTC. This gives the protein CASRTRAAPGLNSYNEQFF.

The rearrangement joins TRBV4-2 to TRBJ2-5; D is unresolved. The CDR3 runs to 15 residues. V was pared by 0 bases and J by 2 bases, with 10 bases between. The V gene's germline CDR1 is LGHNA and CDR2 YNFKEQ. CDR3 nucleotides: TGTGCCAGCAGCCAAGATGAAGTGGGGCAAGAGACCCAGTACTTC. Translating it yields CASSQDEVGQETQYF.

CDR3 in DNA: TGTGCCAGCAGTGTGGGGGGGCCGAAGCTTCCCGGGGGCAATCAGCCCCAGCATTTT. As protein: CASSVGGPKLPGGNQPQHF. V is TRBV2 and J is TRBJ1-5; weak D call: TRBD1 (6 bases). The CDR3 has 19 amino acids. The ends were cut back, 4 bases at V and 2 bases at J, with 24 bases in the middle. In germline, CDR1 is SNHLY, CDR2 FYNNEI.

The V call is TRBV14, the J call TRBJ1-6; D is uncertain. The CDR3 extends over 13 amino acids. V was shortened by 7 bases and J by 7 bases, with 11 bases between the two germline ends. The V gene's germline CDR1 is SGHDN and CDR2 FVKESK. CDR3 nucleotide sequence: TGTGCCAGCACCCCCCGAGGGAATTCACCCCTCCACTTT. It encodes CASTPRGNSPLHF. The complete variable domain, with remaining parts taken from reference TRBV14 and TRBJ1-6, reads EAGVTQFPSHSVIEKGQTVTLRCDPISGHDNLYWYRRVMGKEIKFLLHFVKESKQDESGMPNNRFLAERTGGTYSTLKVQPAELEDSGVYFCASTPRGNSPLHFGNGTRLTVT.

The CDR3 nucleotides are TGTGCCAGCAGCGTAGCTGCACAGGGGTCCTACGAGCAGTACTTC. This encodes CASSVAAQGSYEQYF. The genes are TRBV9 and TRBJ2-7, with 7 bases aligning to TRBD1. Losses at the gene ends were 0 bases for V and 1 base for J; bases not matched to a gene: 4. This CDR3 region has 15 residues. CDR1 is SGDLS and CDR2 is YYNGEE in the germline V gene.

For the CDR3, the DNA is TGTGCCAGCAGCCAAGATTGGAGGGGTGCTATGGGCTACACCTTC. Encoded protein: CASSQDWRGAMGYTF. J is TRBJ1-2 and V is TRBV4-2; maybe TRBD1 (5 bases). CDR3 size: 15 residues. V lost 0 bases, J lost 8 bases, and 16 bases lay in between. CDR1 and CDR2 from the germline V gene are LGHNA and YNFKEQ.

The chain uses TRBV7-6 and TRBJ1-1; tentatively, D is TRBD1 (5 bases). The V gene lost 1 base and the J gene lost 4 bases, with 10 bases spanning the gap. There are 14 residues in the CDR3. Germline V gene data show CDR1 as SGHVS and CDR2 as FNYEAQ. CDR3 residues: CASSLGGESTEAFF. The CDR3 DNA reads TGTGCCAGCAGCTTAGGGGGGGAAAGCACTGAAGCTTTCTTT.

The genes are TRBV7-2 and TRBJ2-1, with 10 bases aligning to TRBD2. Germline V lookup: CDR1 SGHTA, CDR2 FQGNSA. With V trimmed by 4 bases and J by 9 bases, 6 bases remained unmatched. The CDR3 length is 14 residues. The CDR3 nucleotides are TGTGCCAGCAGCTCTCTAGCGGGAGTAATTGAGCAGTTCTTC. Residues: CASSSLAGVIEQFF.

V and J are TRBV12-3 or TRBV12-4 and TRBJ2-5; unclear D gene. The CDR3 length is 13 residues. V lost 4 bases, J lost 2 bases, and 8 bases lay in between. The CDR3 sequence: CASSWDKQETQYF. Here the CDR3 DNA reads TGTGCCAGCAGTTGGGATAAACAAGAGACCCAGTACTTC.

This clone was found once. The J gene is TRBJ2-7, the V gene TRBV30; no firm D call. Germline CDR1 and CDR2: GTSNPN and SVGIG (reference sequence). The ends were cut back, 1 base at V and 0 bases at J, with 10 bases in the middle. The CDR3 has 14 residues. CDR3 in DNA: TGTGCCTGGAGTGCCCAGGCTGGCTCCTACGAGCAGTACTTC. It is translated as CAWSAQAGSYEQYF.

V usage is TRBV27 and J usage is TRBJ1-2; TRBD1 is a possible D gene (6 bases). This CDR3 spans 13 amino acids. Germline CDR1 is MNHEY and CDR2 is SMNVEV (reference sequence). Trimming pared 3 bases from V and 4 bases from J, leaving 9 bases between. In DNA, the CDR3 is TGTGCCAGCAGTTTGGGGGGCGGCTATGGCTACACCTTC. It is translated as CASSLGGGYGYTF.

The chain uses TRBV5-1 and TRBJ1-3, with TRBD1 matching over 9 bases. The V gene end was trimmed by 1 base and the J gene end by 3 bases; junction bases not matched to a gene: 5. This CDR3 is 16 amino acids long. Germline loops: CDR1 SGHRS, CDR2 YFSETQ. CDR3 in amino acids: CASSLSGQGGGNTIYF. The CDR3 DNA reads TGCGCCAGCAGCTTGTCGGGACAGGGAGGTGGAAACACCATATATTTT.

The CDR3 loop reads CASTVGGKGTEAFF. In nucleotides, the CDR3 is TGTGCCAGTACTGTGGGGGGCAAGGGGACTGAAGCTTTCTTT. The V gene is TRBV19, the J gene TRBJ1-1; TRBD1 is a possible D gene (6 bases). V lost 7 bases and J lost 5, with 17 bases in between. Germline V gene data show CDR1 as LNHDA and CDR2 as SQIVND (reference sequence). This CDR3 contains 14 residues. Full variable domain (missing parts from reference TRBV19 and TRBJ1-1): DGGITQSPKYLFRKEGQNVTLSCEQNLNHDAMYWYRQDPGQGLRLIYYSQIVNDFQKGDIAEGYSVSREKKESFPLTVTSAQKNPTAFYLCASTVGGKGTEAFFGQGTRLTVV.

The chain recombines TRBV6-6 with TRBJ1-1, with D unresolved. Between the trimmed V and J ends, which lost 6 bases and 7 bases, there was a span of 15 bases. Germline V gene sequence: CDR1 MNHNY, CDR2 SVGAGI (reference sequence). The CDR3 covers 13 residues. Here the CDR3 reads CASRTTGPSEAFF. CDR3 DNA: TGTGCCAGCAGGACCACGGGCCCCAGTGAAGCTTTCTTT.

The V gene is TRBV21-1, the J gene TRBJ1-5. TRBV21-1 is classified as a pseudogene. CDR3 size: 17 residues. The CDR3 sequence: CASSKRSSPIPNQPQHF. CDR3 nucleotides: TGTGCCAGCAGCAAACGTAGCAGCCCAATACCCAATCAGCCCCAGCATTTT.

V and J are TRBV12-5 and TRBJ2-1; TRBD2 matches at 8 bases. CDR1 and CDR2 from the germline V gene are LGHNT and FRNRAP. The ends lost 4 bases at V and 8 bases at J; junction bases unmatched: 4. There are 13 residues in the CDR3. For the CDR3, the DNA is TGTGCTAGTGGTTCCAGCGGGAGAGATGAGCAGTTCTTC. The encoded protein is CASGSSGRDEQFF.

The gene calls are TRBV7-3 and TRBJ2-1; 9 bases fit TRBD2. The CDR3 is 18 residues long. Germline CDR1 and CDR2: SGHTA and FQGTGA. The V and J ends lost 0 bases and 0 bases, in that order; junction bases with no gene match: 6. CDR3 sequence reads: CASSLTLAGGGSYNEQFF. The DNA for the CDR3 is TGTGCCAGCAGCTTAACACTAGCGGGTGGAGGCTCCTACAATGAGCAGTTCTTC.

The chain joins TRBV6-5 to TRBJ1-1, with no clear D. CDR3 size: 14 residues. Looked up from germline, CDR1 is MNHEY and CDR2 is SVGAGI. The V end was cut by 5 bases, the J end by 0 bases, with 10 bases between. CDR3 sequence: CASSTRALNTEAFF. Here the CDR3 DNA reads TGTGCCAGCAGTACACGGGCCCTGAACACTGAAGCTTTCTTT.